The 24 T cell receptor beta chains presented below share a single source sample, sequenced in a study of blood T cell repertoires in COVID-19. Generated by immunoSEQ multiplex PCR, the TCRdb table keeps only in-frame clones and is missing some. The sample yields 85,000 to 130,000 clones, 75% to 90% seen once. Sample: peripheral blood. The source is a man between 60 and 75 years old with acute or convalescent COVID-19.

The V gene is TRBV19, the J gene TRBJ1-1; TRBD1 matches 8 bases. This CDR3 comprises 14 residues. Germline trimming cut 7 bases from V and 5 bases from J; bases unmatched to any gene: 9. Looked up from germline, CDR1 is LNHDA and CDR2 is SQIVND (reference sequence). CDR3 sequence (DNA): TGTGCCAGTACCGCCGTGGACAGGGTAACTGAAGCTTTCTTT. It translates to CASTAVDRVTEAFF.

This chain links TRBV10-3 with TRBJ2-1; 8 nucleotides match TRBD2. Germline CDR1 is ENHRY and CDR2 is SYGVKD. V lost 5 bases to trimming and J lost 3 bases; unmatched junction nucleotides: 6. This CDR3 has 15 residues. The CDR3 DNA reads as TGTGCCATCAGTAGCCCAAGCGGGAGCTACAATGAGCAGTTCTTC. Protein: CAISSPSGSYNEQFF.

The gene calls are TRBV5-1 and TRBJ1-2; a possible D gene is TRBD1 (5 bases). CDR1 is SGHRS and CDR2 is YFSETQ in the germline V gene. The V gene lost 0 bases and the J gene lost 7 bases, with 7 bases spanning the gap. The CDR3 extends over 12 amino acids. CDR3: CASSLEGSGYTF. The DNA for the CDR3 is TGCGCCAGCAGCTTGGAGGGGTCTGGCTACACCTTC.

This clone was counted once. The rearrangement joins TRBV9 to TRBJ2-4; TRBD1 matches 7 bases. Germline CDR1 reads SGDLS; CDR2 reads YYNGEE. The CDR3 covers 14 residues. J gave up 9 bases and V 3 bases, and 9 bases lay outside the gene matches. The CDR3 loop reads CASSATGTAAIQYF. Here the CDR3 DNA reads TGTGCCAGCAGCGCCACCGGGACAGCCGCCATTCAGTACTTC. Together with reference TRBV9 and TRBJ2-4, the CDR3 gives the full variable domain: DSGVTQTPKHLITATGQRVTLRCSPRSGDLSVYWYQQSLDQGLQFLIQYYNGEERAKGNILERFSAQQFPDLHSELNLSSLELGDSALYFCASSATGTAAIQYFGAGTRLSVL.

This clone was seen only once. The CDR3, as DNA: TGTGCCTGCATGGTGACAGTAATGCCCGGGGAGCTGTTTTTT. As protein: CACMVTVMPGELFF. The chain is built from TRBV7-9 and TRBJ2-2; perhaps TRBD1 as D (5 bases). Trimming left V 11 bases short and J 6 bases short, with 19 bases between. Germline V gives CDR1 SEHNR, CDR2 FQNEAQ (reference sequence). This CDR3 has 14 residues.

This chain links TRBV2 with TRBJ1-4; possibly TRBD1 for D (6 bases). V shed 8 bases and J shed 6 bases, with 16 bases lying between them. Germline V gene lookup returns CDR1 SNHLY and CDR2 FYNNEI. The CDR3 is 14 amino acids. The CDR3 loop is CASENRVGHEKLFF. In nucleotides, the CDR3 is TGTGCCAGCGAGAACAGGGTTGGGCATGAAAAACTGTTTTTT.

This clone was counted only a few times. The chain uses TRBV29-1 and TRBJ2-2; D gene uncertain. The V gene lost 4 bases and the J gene lost 6 bases, with 6 bases spanning the gap. The CDR3 spans 11 residues. Looked up from germline, CDR1 is SQVTM and CDR2 is ANQGSEA. This CDR3 reads CSVARPGELFF. CDR3 in DNA: TGCAGCGTTGCGAGGCCCGGGGAGCTGTTTTTT.

The V and J genes are TRBV7-8 and TRBJ2-1, with 10 bases fitting TRBD2. CDR1 is SGHVS, CDR2 FQNEAQ, per germline. Trimming removed 5 bases from V and 3 bases from J; junction bases left unmatched: 4. The CDR3 has 15 amino acids. Here the CDR3 DNA reads TGTGCCAGCAGCCAAAGGACTAGCGGCTACAATGAGCAGTTCTTC. Translation: CASSQRTSGYNEQFF.

The J gene is TRBJ2-3, the V gene TRBV12-3 or TRBV12-4; TRBD2 is a possible D gene (6 bases). Trimming took off 3 bases at V and 11 bases at J, with 12 bases between the two ends. CDR3 length: 12 residues. The CDR3 sequence is CASSFSPGEQYF. DNA for the CDR3: TGTGCCAGCAGTTTTAGTCCGGGGGAGCAGTATTTT.

CDR3 sequence (DNA): TGCGCCAGCAGCGTGGGACAGAAGAATTCACCCCTCCACTTT. The encoded protein is CASSVGQKNSPLHF. V gene TRBV5-1 combines with J gene TRBJ1-6; 7 positions agree with TRBD1. This CDR3 comprises 14 residues. Per germline, CDR1 SGHRS and CDR2 YFSETQ. V lost 4 bases, J lost 7 bases, and 5 bases stayed unmatched.

The J gene is TRBJ2-7, the V gene TRBV12-3 or TRBV12-4, with D unresolved. V lost 6 bases and J 0 bases, leaving 6 bases between the germline ends. This CDR3 comprises 12 residues. CDR3 region: CASSRSSYEQYF. The CDR3, as DNA: TGTGCCAGCAGCCGGAGCTCCTACGAGCAGTACTTC.

The chain couples TRBV9 to TRBJ2-3; D remains ambiguous. CDR1 and CDR2 from the germline V gene are SGDLS and YYNGEE. Between the trimmed V and J ends, which lost 0 bases and 0 bases, there was a span of 8 bases. The CDR3 is 15 residues long. This chain's CDR3 is CASSVDEASTDTQYF. Here the CDR3 DNA reads TGTGCCAGCAGCGTAGATGAGGCTAGCACAGATACGCAGTATTTT.

This clone was seen only once. V is TRBV28 and J is TRBJ2-5, with TRBD1 matching 7 bases. Germline V gene lookup returns CDR1 MDHEN and CDR2 SYDVKM. The CDR3 contains 14 residues. V was pared by 3 bases and J by 4 bases, with 5 bases of the junction left unmatched. CDR3 sequence reads: CASSLTGNRETQYF. CDR3 bases: TGTGCCAGCAGTTTGACAGGGAACCGAGAGACCCAGTACTTC.

J is TRBJ2-1 and V is TRBV29-1, with D maybe TRBD1 (5 bases). The ends were cut back, 4 bases at V and 7 bases at J, with 17 bases in the middle. The CDR3 has 14 residues. Germline assignment: CDR1 SQVTM and CDR2 ANQGSEA. CDR3 DNA sequence: TGCAGCGTTGGGGGTGGGGCGTCGTGGAATGAGCAGTTCTTC. The encoded protein is CSVGGGASWNEQFF.

The V and J genes are TRBV4-3 and TRBJ2-1; a possible D gene is TRBD2 (6 bases). This CDR3 region has 17 residues. Germline V gene lookup returns CDR1 LGHNA and CDR2 YSLEER. V lost 0 bases and J lost 0, with 12 bases in between. CDR3 residues: CASSQEVAGSSYNEQFF. CDR3 bases: TGCGCCAGCAGCCAAGAAGTGGCGGGAAGCTCCTACAATGAGCAGTTCTTC.

The chain is built from TRBV24-1 and TRBJ2-1; 8 bases agree with TRBD2. Germline V lookup: CDR1 KGHDR, CDR2 SFDVKD. Germline trimming cut 5 bases from V and 2 bases from J; bases unmatched to any gene: 7. The CDR3 runs 16 residues. CDR3 nucleotide sequence: TGTGCCACCAGTGGCACTAGCGGCCCAGCCTACAATGAGCAGTTCTTC. This sequence encodes CATSGTSGPAYNEQFF.

Only one count was recorded for this clone. The gene calls are TRBV7-8 and TRBJ2-1; a weak D match, TRBD2 (6 bases). The CDR3 sequence is 14 residues long. V lost 5 bases to trimming and J lost 4 bases, with 12 bases between them. Germline lookup yields CDR1 SGHVS and CDR2 FQNEAQ. The CDR3 loop is CASSPGLSYNEQFF. The CDR3 region has the DNA TGTGCCAGCAGCCCGGGACTGTCTTACAATGAGCAGTTCTTC. Full variable domain (remainder filled in from reference TRBV7-8 and TRBJ2-1): GAGVSQSPRYKVAKRGQDVALRCDPISGHVSLFWYQQALGQGPEFLTYFQNEAQLDKSGLPSDRFFAERPEGSVSTLKIQRTQQEDSAVYLCASSPGLSYNEQFFGPGTRLTVL.

The V call is TRBV6-6, the J call TRBJ1-5, with a possible D match to TRBD1 (6 bases). This CDR3 comprises 14 residues. The V and J ends lost 0 bases and 7 bases respectively, with 10 bases between them. The V gene's germline CDR1 is MNHNY and CDR2 SVGAGI (reference sequence). CDR3 nucleotides: TGTGCCAGCAGTTACTCGGCCCAGGGGCAGCCCCAGCATTTT. This translates into CASSYSAQGQPQHF.

The chain couples TRBV2 to TRBJ2-1; 9 bases agree with TRBD1. J was trimmed by 7 bases and V by 3 bases; bases with no gene match: 10. The CDR3 covers 16 residues. Per the germline V gene, CDR1 is SNHLY and CDR2 is FYNNEI. The CDR3 here is CASSEVGQGSRNEQFF. The CDR3 nucleotides are TGTGCCAGCAGTGAGGTGGGACAGGGTTCCCGGAATGAGCAGTTCTTC. Full variable domain (remainder filled in from reference TRBV2 and TRBJ2-1): EPEVTQTPSHQVTQMGQEVILRCVPISNHLYFYWYRQILGQKVEFLVSFYNNEISEKSEIFDDQFSVERPDGSNFTLKIRSTKLEDSAMYFCASSEVGQGSRNEQFFGPGTRLTVL.

The CDR3 region is CASRGGAHEQYV. CDR3 bases: TGTGCCTCGAGGGGGGGGGCCCACGAGCAGTACGTC. This sequence joins TRBV11-2 and TRBJ2-7; a weak D match, TRBD2 (7 bases). CDR1 SGHAT and CDR2 FQNNGV come from the germline V gene. V was clipped by 11 bases and J by 5 bases, with 16 bases between them. CDR3 length: 12 amino acids.

The genes are TRBV5-4 and TRBJ2-1, with TRBD2 matching over 7 bases. The germline V gene encodes CDR1 SGHNT and CDR2 YYREEE (reference sequence). The CDR3 runs 18 residues. The V gene end was trimmed by 4 bases and the J gene end by 7 bases; junction bases not matched to a gene: 20. The CDR3: CASSRSVGGEGLRNEQFF. The CDR3 DNA is TGTGCCAGCAGCCGTAGCGTGGGTGGGGAGGGCCTTCGGAATGAGCAGTTCTTC.

The chain uses TRBV5-6 and TRBJ2-1; D is unresolved. Per the germline V gene, CDR1 is SGHDT and CDR2 is YYEEEE. The V end lost 0 bases, the J end lost 4 bases, and 14 bases lay between the germline ends. The CDR3 is 16 residues long. The DNA for the CDR3 is TGTGCCAGCAGCTTGGGTTGGCAGAAATTGTACAATGAGCAGTTCTTC. This translates into CASSLGWQKLYNEQFF.

The chain joins TRBV10-3 to TRBJ2-7; 9 positions match TRBD1. The length of the CDR3 is 13 residues. Per germline, CDR1 ENHRY and CDR2 SYGVKD. Losses at the gene ends were 7 bases for V and 3 bases for J; bases not matched to a gene: 4. This CDR3 is CAIMGQGGYEQYV. CDR3 coding DNA: TGTGCCATCATGGGACAGGGAGGCTACGAGCAGTACGTC.

This clone was recorded a few times. The rearrangement uses TRBV5-1 and TRBJ1-2, with TRBD1 as a possible D gene (6 bases). Trimming took off 9 bases at V and 4 bases at J, with 19 bases between the two ends. Germline V gene lookup returns CDR1 SGHRS and CDR2 YFSETQ. CDR3 length equals 14 residues. CDR3 sequence (DNA): TGCGCCACCAAAGACCCAGGACAGCCCTATGGCTACACCTTC. Translating it yields CATKDPGQPYGYTF.